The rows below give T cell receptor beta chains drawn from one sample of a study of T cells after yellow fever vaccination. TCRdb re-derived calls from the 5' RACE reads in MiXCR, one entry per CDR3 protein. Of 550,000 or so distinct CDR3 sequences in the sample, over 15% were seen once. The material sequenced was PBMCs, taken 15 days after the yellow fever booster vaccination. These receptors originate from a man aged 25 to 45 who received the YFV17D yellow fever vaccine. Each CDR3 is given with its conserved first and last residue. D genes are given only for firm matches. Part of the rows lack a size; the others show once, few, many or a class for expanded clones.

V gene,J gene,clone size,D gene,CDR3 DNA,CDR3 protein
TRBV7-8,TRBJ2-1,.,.,TGTGCCAGCAGCTTAGCCCCGGGAAGGTCCTACAATGAGCAGTTCTTC,CASSLAPGRSYNEQFF
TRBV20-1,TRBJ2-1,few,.,TGCAGTGCAAACCGGGACATCTACAATGAGCAGTTCTTC,CSANRDIYNEQFF
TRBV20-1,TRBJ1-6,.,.,TGCAGTGCTAGAGTGGGGGGGGCAGGTTCACCCCTCCACTTT,CSARVGGAGSPLHF
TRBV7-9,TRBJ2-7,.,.,TGTGCCAGCAGCCCCCCAAACAGGGGACTCTACGAGCAGTACTTC,CASSPPNRGLYEQYF
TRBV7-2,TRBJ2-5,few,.,TGTGCCAGCAGCTTCGGTGGTTGGGAGACCCAGTACTTC,CASSFGGWETQYF
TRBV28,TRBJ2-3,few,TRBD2,TGTGCCAGCAGTTTTGTGAAGGAGCGGGAGTTGTTTAGGACAGATACGCAGTATTTT,CASSFVKERELFRTDTQYF
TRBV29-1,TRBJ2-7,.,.,TGCAGCGTTCTCGGGGACCTGGGGGAGCAGTACTTC,CSVLGDLGEQYF
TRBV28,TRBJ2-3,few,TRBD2,TGTGCCAGCAGTTCACTGGGACTAGCGGGCACAGATACGCAGTATTTT,CASSSLGLAGTDTQYF
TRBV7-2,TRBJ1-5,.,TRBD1,TGTGCCAGCAGACCGGGGACAGATTATCAGCCCCAGCATTTT,CASRPGTDYQPQHF
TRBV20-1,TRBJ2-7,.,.,TGCAGTGCTAATCGCCCCGGAGCTCACGAGCAGTACTTC,CSANRPGAHEQYF
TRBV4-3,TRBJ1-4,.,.,TGCGCCAGCAGCCAGGGAAGGGAAACTAATGAAAAACTGTTTTTT,CASSQGRETNEKLFF
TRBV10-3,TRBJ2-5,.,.,TGTGCCACTTGGCCGGGACCTCAACAAGAGACCCAGTACTTC,CATWPGPQQETQYF
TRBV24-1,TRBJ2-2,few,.,TGTGCCACCGCCGGGACCACCGGGGAGCTGTTTTTT,CATAGTTGELFF
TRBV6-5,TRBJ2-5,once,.,TGTGCCAGCAGTTACCTCCAGGGAGGCGAGACCCAGTACTTC,CASSYLQGGETQYF
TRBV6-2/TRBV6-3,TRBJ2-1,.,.,TGTGCCAGCAGTTTCCCCGGGACGTTCTCCTACAATGAGCAGTTCTTC,CASSFPGTFSYNEQFF
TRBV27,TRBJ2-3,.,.,TGTGCCAGCAGCCACCAGAGGGGGGTTAGCACAGATACGCAGTATTTT,CASSHQRGVSTDTQYF
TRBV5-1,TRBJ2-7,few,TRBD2,TGCGCCAGCGCCCGGGCTAGCGGGAGTTACGAGCAGTACTTC,CASARASGSYEQYF
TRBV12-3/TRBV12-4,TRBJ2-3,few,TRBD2,TGTGCCAGCAACAAACTAGCGGGTAGCACAGATACGCAGTATTTT,CASNKLAGSTDTQYF
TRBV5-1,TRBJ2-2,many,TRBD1,TGTGCCAGCAGCTTCGACAGGGCAAACACCGGGGAGCTGTTTTTT,CASSFDRANTGELFF
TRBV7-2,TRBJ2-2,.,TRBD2,TGTGCCAGCAGCTCGGCCTCGGGGGGCACCGGGGAGCTGTTTTTT,CASSSASGGTGELFF
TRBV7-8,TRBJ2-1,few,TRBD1,TGTGCCAGCGAATCTACCGGGACAGACTACAATGAGCAGTTCTTC,CASESTGTDYNEQFF
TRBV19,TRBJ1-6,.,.,TGTGCTAGTGCGAGTGGAGGCTACTATAATTCACCCCTCCACTTT,CASASGGYYNSPLHF
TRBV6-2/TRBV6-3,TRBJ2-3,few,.,TGTGCCAGCAGTTACATAGCGCAGACTGGGGATACGCAGTATTTT,CASSYIAQTGDTQYF